This TCR beta chain stems from a study of blood T cell repertoires in COVID-19. Study-wide context: Acute and convalescent COVID-19 samples came from the United States, Italy and Spain. T cells, B-cell-depleted T cells, or PBMCs supplied cDNA or gDNA.

Methods used by the authors: Estimation of nucleated cell counts relied on the amplification of reference gene primers. TCRdb's copy holds only in-frame clones and misses some; the assay was immunoSEQ multiplex PCR. The V and J calls and the clone size are those of that table, but D and trimming were determined from the DNA. This repertoire shows 260,000 or so clones, about 80% found once; its top ten account for approximately 9%. The CDR3 sequence is 15 residues long. CDR1 and CDR2 (germline): SGHAT, FQNNGV. The V segment lost 2 bases and the J segment 2 bases; nucleotides outside the gene matches: 4.

This chain uses TRBV11-2 with TRBJ2-3; 7 positions agree with TRBD2. The sample taken for sequencing was peripheral blood. The TCR comes from a human donor in a cohort sampled during active COVID-19. The CDR3 spells CASSLTQRDTDTQYF. The CDR3 DNA reads as TGTGCCAGCAGCTTAACTCAGCGGGACACAGATACGCAGTATTTT. Full variable domain (rest looked up from reference TRBV11-2 and TRBJ2-3): EAGVAQSPRYKIIEKRQSVAFWCNPISGHATLYWYQQILGQGPKLLIQFQNNGVVDDSQLPKDRFSAERLKGVDSTLKIQPAKLEDSAVYLCASSLTQRDTDTQYFGPGTRLTVL.